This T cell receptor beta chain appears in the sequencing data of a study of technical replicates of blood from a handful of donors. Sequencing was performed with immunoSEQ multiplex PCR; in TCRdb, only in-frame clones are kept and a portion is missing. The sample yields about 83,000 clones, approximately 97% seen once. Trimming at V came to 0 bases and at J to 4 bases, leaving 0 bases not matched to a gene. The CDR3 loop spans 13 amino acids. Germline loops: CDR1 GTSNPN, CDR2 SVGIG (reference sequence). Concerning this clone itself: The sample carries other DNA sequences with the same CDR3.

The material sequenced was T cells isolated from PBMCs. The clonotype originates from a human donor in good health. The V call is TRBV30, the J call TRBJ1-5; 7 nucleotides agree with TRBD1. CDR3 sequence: CAWSVTGNQPQHF. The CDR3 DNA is TGTGCCTGGAGTGTGACAGGGAATCAGCCCCAGCATTTT.